The 20 T cell receptor beta chains below come from one sample, sequenced in a study of neoadjuvant nivolumab and ipilimumab in lung cancer. TCRdb's table, derived via immunoSEQ multiplex PCR, lists solely in-frame clones and lacks some. The data hold 28,000 or so clones, with more than 80% observed a single time. The sample here was tumor tissue, taken after neoadjuvant nivolumab, alone or with ipilimumab, at or shortly before surgery. These receptors came from an adult with non-small cell lung cancer.

The J gene is TRBJ1-6, the V gene TRBV20-1; D remains ambiguous. V shed 6 bases and J shed 6 bases, with 3 bases lying between them. The V gene's germline CDR1 is DFQATT and CDR2 SNEGSKA (reference sequence). This CDR3 contains 10 residues. Written as DNA, the CDR3 is TGCAGTGCCCCTAATTCACCCCTCCACTTT. Residues: CSAPNSPLHF.

The chain joins TRBV7-8 to TRBJ1-5; no reliable D call. This CDR3 spans 14 amino acids. Per the germline V gene, CDR1 is SGHVS and CDR2 is FQNEAQ. Trimming took off 1 base at V and 3 bases at J, with 7 bases between the two ends. The CDR3 loop is CASSLGGNNQPQHF. The CDR3 DNA reads TGTGCCAGCAGCTTAGGGGGTAACAATCAGCCCCAGCATTTT.

Only one count was recorded for this clone. The chain recombines TRBV30 with TRBJ1-1; D possibly corresponds to TRBD1 (5 bases). Germline-derived CDR1 and CDR2 are GTSNPN and SVGIG (reference sequence). The CDR3 has 13 amino acids. V dropped 5 bases and J dropped 0 bases, with 10 bases sitting between them. The CDR3 sequence is CAWLQVMNTEAFF. The CDR3 nucleotides are TGTGCCTGGTTACAGGTCATGAACACTGAAGCTTTCTTT.

The J gene is TRBJ1-1, the V gene TRBV6-1, with unresolved D. This CDR3 contains 12 residues. V dropped 0 bases and J dropped 8 bases, with 7 bases sitting between them. CDR1 MNHNS and CDR2 SASEGT come from the germline V gene. The CDR3 DNA sequence: TGTGCCAGCAGTGAAGCGCGGGCAGAAGCTTTCTTT. It translates to CASSEARAEAFF.

The chain joins TRBV28 to TRBJ1-2, with TRBD1 identical over 10 bases. The germline V gene encodes CDR1 MDHEN and CDR2 SYDVKM. The trim removed 6 bases at V and 3 bases at J, leaving 7 bases unmatched. CDR3 length: 15 amino acids. For the CDR3, the DNA is TGTGCCAGCAGCGACGGACAGGGGGTACACTATGGCTACACCTTC. It codes for CASSDGQGVHYGYTF.

The J gene is TRBJ1-1, the V gene TRBV28; a possible D gene is TRBD1 (5 bases). The CDR3 length is 12 residues. Deletions cut 2 bases from V and 7 bases from J, with 8 bases between. Looked up from germline, CDR1 is MDHEN and CDR2 is SYDVKM. CDR3: CASSLRTFEAFF. CDR3 coding DNA: TGTGCCAGCAGTTTAAGGACATTTGAAGCTTTCTTT.

The gene calls are TRBV7-9 and TRBJ2-2, with TRBD2 matching 15 bases. Germline loops: CDR1 SEHNR, CDR2 FQNEAQ (reference sequence). This CDR3 region has 18 residues. Germline trimming cut 5 bases from V and 7 bases from J; bases unmatched to any gene: 11. The CDR3 DNA is TGTGCCAGCAGCACCTTGGGACTAGCGGGGGGCCGCGGCGGGGAGCTGTTTTTT. Translation gives CASSTLGLAGGRGGELFF.

The table lists this clone with a count of one. The J gene is TRBJ1-4, the V gene TRBV10-1, with D hard to call. The CDR3 is 12 residues long. Trimming removed 7 bases at V and 2 bases at J, with 5 bases between. Germline V gene sequence: CDR1 WNHNN, CDR2 SYGVQD (reference sequence). This chain's CDR3 is CASTGTNEKLFF. The CDR3 bases are TGCGCCAGCACGGGGACTAATGAAAAACTGTTTTTT.

The chain recombines TRBV11-3 with TRBJ1-1; D is undetermined. The CDR3 has 13 amino acids. Trimming removed 3 bases at V and 2 bases at J, with 7 bases between. CDR1 is SGHNT and CDR2 is YENEEA in the germline V gene. CDR3 sequence reads: CASSFYSNTEAFF. The DNA for the CDR3 is TGTGCCAGCAGCTTCTACAGCAACACTGAAGCTTTCTTT.

The chain couples TRBV28 to TRBJ1-1, with 9 bases aligning to TRBD1. Germline loops: CDR1 MDHEN, CDR2 SYDVKM. CDR3 length equals 13 residues. V trimming: 5 bases; J trimming: 10 bases; junction bases outside the gene matches: 8. In DNA, the CDR3 is TGTGCCAGCAGTCCGCTTGGACAGGGGACAGCTTTCTTT. Amino acids: CASSPLGQGTAFF.

The chain couples TRBV6-4 to TRBJ1-5, with 8 bases fitting TRBD1. The length of the CDR3 is 16 residues. Germline trimming cut 4 bases from V and 0 bases from J; bases unmatched to any gene: 5. Germline CDR1 is MRHNA and CDR2 is SNTAGT. CDR3 residues: CASSVGQVFSNQPQHF. In nucleotides, the CDR3 is TGTGCCAGCAGTGTGGGACAGGTCTTTAGCAATCAGCCCCAGCATTTT.

The table lists this clone with a count of one. V and J are TRBV6-5 and TRBJ2-1; a possible D gene is TRBD1 (6 bases). The CDR3 consists of 15 residues. V dropped 5 bases and J dropped 2 bases, with 13 bases sitting between them. Germline values: CDR1 MNHEY, CDR2 SVGAGI. The CDR3, as DNA: TGTGCCAGCAGTCTTAACAGGGAAGCCTACAATGAGCAGTTCTTC. Its translation is CASSLNREAYNEQFF.

The DNA of the CDR3 is TGCAGCGTTCGTTGGGGAGGGACAGTTCAAGAGACCCAGTACTTC. Translation: CSVRWGGTVQETQYF. The J gene is TRBJ2-5, the V gene TRBV29-1, with D possibly called TRBD1 or TRBD2 (7 bases each). The germline CDR1 and CDR2 sequences are SQVTM and ANQGSEA. Trimming pared 5 bases from V and 2 bases from J, leaving 18 bases between. The CDR3 has 15 amino acids.

The J gene is TRBJ2-1, the V gene TRBV7-8, with D maybe TRBD1 (5 bases). CDR1 SGHVS and CDR2 FQNEAQ come from the germline V gene. The V and J ends lost 10 bases and 0 bases respectively, with 10 bases between them. The CDR3 has 13 residues. CDR3 in amino acids: CATDDSSYNEQFF. DNA of the CDR3: TGTGCCACCGATGACAGCTCCTACAATGAGCAGTTCTTC.

The chain recombines TRBV28 with TRBJ2-1; 10 bases are shared with TRBD2. The CDR3 runs 17 residues. CDR1 is MDHEN and CDR2 is SYDVKM in the germline V gene. The junction had 6 bases not matched to a gene; V was cut back by 3 bases and J by 1 base. CDR3 sequence: CASSFFKLAGSYNEQFF. As DNA, the CDR3 is TGTGCCAGCAGTTTCTTCAAACTAGCGGGGTCCTACAATGAGCAGTTCTTC.

This sequence joins TRBV30 and TRBJ1-4; unclear D gene. The CDR3 runs to 12 residues. Germline V gives CDR1 GTSNPN, CDR2 SVGIG (reference sequence). V shed 0 bases and J shed 6 bases, with 5 bases lying between them. The CDR3 spells CAWSVPDEKLFF. The CDR3 nucleotides are TGTGCCTGGAGTGTACCGGATGAAAAACTGTTTTTT. The full variable domain, completed using reference TRBV30 and TRBJ1-4, is SQTIHQWPATLVQPVGSPLSLECTVEGTSNPNLYWYRQAAGRGLQLLFYSVGIGQISSEVPQNLSASRPQDRQFILSSKKLLLSDSGFYLCAWSVPDEKLFFGSGTQLSVL.

The chain combines TRBV19 with TRBJ2-3; TRBD1 aligns across 11 bases. Germline CDR1 and CDR2: LNHDA and SQIVND (reference sequence). V trimming: 5 bases; J trimming: 3 bases; junction bases outside the gene matches: 7. This CDR3 region has 16 residues. The CDR3 nucleotides are TGTGCCAGTAGTGCGGCATGGGACAGGGGGACAGATACGCAGTATTTT. This gives the protein CASSAAWDRGTDTQYF.

The chain links TRBV11-2 to TRBJ2-6; D unclear. The germline CDR1 and CDR2 sequences are SGHAT and FQNNGV. The CDR3 contains 15 residues. Trimming stripped 0 bases from V and 0 bases from J, with 3 bases between. Here the CDR3 reads CASSLDISGANVLTF. CDR3 nucleotides: TGTGCCAGCAGCTTAGACATCTCTGGGGCCAACGTCCTGACTTTC. Full variable domain (outside the CDR3, taken from reference TRBV11-2 and TRBJ2-6): EAGVAQSPRYKIIEKRQSVAFWCNPISGHATLYWYQQILGQGPKLLIQFQNNGVVDDSQLPKDRFSAERLKGVDSTLKIQPAKLEDSAVYLCASSLDISGANVLTFGAGSRLTVL.

The genes are TRBV30 and TRBJ2-7; D perhaps matches TRBD2 (5 bases). CDR1 is GTSNPN and CDR2 is SVGIG in the germline V gene (reference sequence). Trimming shortened V by 0 bases and J by 5 bases, and 8 bases separated the two germline ends. The CDR3 consists of 12 residues. As DNA, the CDR3 is TGTGCCTGGAGTGTAGAGGGCCACGAGCAGTACTTC. Residues: CAWSVEGHEQYF.

CDR3 nucleotide sequence: TGTGCCAGCAGCCAAACCTTCTACGAGCAGTACTTC. Its translation is CASSQTFYEQYF. This chain joins TRBV7-2 and TRBJ2-7; D remains unclear. The CDR3 spans 12 residues. Germline assignment: CDR1 SGHTA and CDR2 FQGNSA. V lost 5 bases and J lost 3, with 8 bases in between.